The 11 T cell receptor beta chains below all came from one sample that was sequenced in a study of T cell responses to AZD1222 COVID-19 vaccine. Sequenced by immunoSEQ multiplex PCR; TCRdb stores in-frame clones only, minus some. The sample includes about 84,000 clones, about nine tenths seen only once; the top ten take roughly 11%. The sequencing here drew on peripheral blood, taken 28 days after the second AZD1222 dose. All receptors derive from an adult who received the AZD1222 COVID-19 vaccine.

This clone appeared a few times. The CDR3 DNA follows: TGTGCCAGCAGGCCCCGACAAGATTCACCCCTCCACTTT. It is translated as CASRPRQDSPLHF. The chain links TRBV2 to TRBJ1-6; D is uncertain. Trimming left V 6 bases short and J 8 bases short, with 11 bases between. The CDR3 consists of 13 residues. Germline CDR1 reads SNHLY; CDR2 reads FYNNEI.

V and J are TRBV19 and TRBJ1-2; perhaps TRBD1 as D (5 bases). This CDR3 region has 15 residues. Germline assignment: CDR1 LNHDA and CDR2 SQIVND (reference sequence). Trimming removed 3 bases from V and 7 bases from J, with 18 bases in between. The CDR3 reads CASSIFGTVETGYTF. CDR3 nucleotide sequence: TGTGCCAGTAGTATTTTTGGGACCGTTGAAACTGGCTACACCTTC.

The rearrangement joins TRBV9 to TRBJ1-1; 8 nucleotides align to TRBD1. The CDR3 extends over 14 amino acids. Trimming took 4 bases from V and 8 from J; bases not matched to a gene: 10. Germline assignment: CDR1 SGDLS and CDR2 YYNGEE. Here the CDR3 DNA reads TGTGCCAGCAGCTTATCCGGGACAGGTGCGGAAGCTTTCTTT. It specifies CASSLSGTGAEAFF. The entire variable domain, with the rest obtained from reference TRBV9 and TRBJ1-1, is as follows: DSGVTQTPKHLITATGQRVTLRCSPRSGDLSVYWYQQSLDQGLQFLIQYYNGEERAKGNILERFSAQQFPDLHSELNLSSLELGDSALYFCASSLSGTGAEAFFGQGTRLTVV.

J is TRBJ1-5 and V is TRBV15; possibly TRBD1 for D (5 bases). The CDR3 length is 14 residues. The germline V and J ends were trimmed by 5 bases and 8 bases, with 16 bases remaining between them. CDR1 LNHNV and CDR2 YYDKDF come from the germline V gene (reference sequence). CDR3 loop: CATSAKGLWEPQHF. The CDR3 DNA reads TGTGCCACCAGCGCTAAGGGGCTTTGGGAGCCCCAGCATTTT.

The V gene is TRBV7-9, the J gene TRBJ1-1, with D unresolved. V was cut by 4 bases and J by 5 bases, with 14 bases left in between. Germline assignment: CDR1 SEHNR and CDR2 FQNEAQ (reference sequence). This CDR3 has 14 residues. CDR3 in amino acids: CASSWSGWGTEAFF. The CDR3 DNA reads as TGTGCCAGCAGCTGGAGTGGGTGGGGAACTGAAGCTTTCTTT.

The DNA of the CDR3 is TGTGCCAGCAGCTTGGGTCACCAGCGGACCACAGATACGCAGTATTTT. This sequence encodes CASSLGHQRTTDTQYF. The chain links TRBV5-4 to TRBJ2-3; maybe TRBD2 (5 bases). Germline V gene sequence: CDR1 SGHNT, CDR2 YYREEE (reference sequence). Between the trimmed V and J ends, which lost 0 bases and 2 bases, there was a span of 13 bases. CDR3 length: 16 residues.

The chain combines TRBV30 with TRBJ1-2, with 7 bases identical to TRBD1. J lost 2 bases, V lost 4 bases, and 7 bases had no gene match. CDR3 length equals 14 residues. The germline V gene encodes CDR1 GTSNPN and CDR2 SVGIG (reference sequence). CDR3 sequence: CAWTRQGHNYGYTF. Written as DNA, the CDR3 is TGTGCCTGGACACGACAGGGCCACAACTATGGCTACACCTTC.

The rearrangement links TRBV10-2 to TRBJ1-5, with D hard to call. Germline CDR1 and CDR2: WSHSY and SAAADI. Trimming took 4 bases from V and 2 from J, leaving 9 bases between them. CDR3 length: 14 amino acids. CDR3 bases: TGCGCCAGCAGTGTGAGGGTGGGCAATCAGCCCCAGCATTTT. It encodes CASSVRVGNQPQHF.

The table lists this clone with a count of one. The chain has TRBV6-5 and TRBJ1-1; no definite D call. V lost 8 bases and J 5 bases, leaving 9 bases between the germline ends. The CDR3 consists of 11 residues. The germline V gene encodes CDR1 MNHEY and CDR2 SVGAGI. This CDR3 reads CASDILTEAFF. For the CDR3, the DNA is TGTGCCAGCGACATTTTAACTGAAGCTTTCTTT.

V is TRBV19 and J is TRBJ1-2, with D tentatively TRBD1 (5 bases). Germline V gene lookup returns CDR1 LNHDA and CDR2 SQIVND (reference sequence). V dropped 4 bases and J dropped 2 bases, with 8 bases sitting between them. CDR3 length: 13 residues. The CDR3 loop reads CASSRAGNYGYTF. CDR3 bases: TGTGCCAGTAGTAGGGCAGGGAACTATGGCTACACCTTC.

The V gene is TRBV11-1, the J gene TRBJ1-3; D remains ambiguous. Germline V lookup: CDR1 SGHAT, CDR2 FQDESV (reference sequence). V gave up 2 bases and J gave up 0 bases, with 8 bases separating them. The CDR3 length is 15 residues. The CDR3 DNA sequence: TGTGCCAGCAGCTTACGCAGTGACTCTGGAAACACCATATATTTT. It specifies CASSLRSDSGNTIYF.